This TCR beta chain was found in a study of siplizumab effects on memory and regulatory T cells. Study-wide results and limits: There were only a minor fraction of alloreactive clones that mapped to unstimulated subsets. Memory T cells appeared less diverse than naive cells, which seemed to contribute substantially to alloresponse.

Produced via immunoSEQ multiplex PCR; TCRdb's table is partial and in-frame only. Here the sample spans just over 60,000 clones, less than 80% being singletons. Unstimulated naive, memory, effector memory and TEMRA subsets were subjected to sequencing in a few donor pairs. As to this clone: Its cognate antigen is unknown. The same CDR3 is also encoded by other DNA sequences in this sample.

Trimming cost V 1 base and J 2 bases, with 2 bases left between them. The germline V gene encodes CDR1 LGHNA and CDR2 YSLEER. This CDR3 spans 12 amino acids. The sequence was collected from a human donor in good health. Sequenced material: memory CD4+ T cells sorted from blood. The rearrangement links TRBV4-3 to TRBJ1-2; no reliable D call. DNA for the CDR3: TGCGCCAGCAGCCAAGGAAACTATGGCTACACCTTC. Translation: CASSQGNYGYTF.